Presented here are 19 T cell receptor beta chains from one specimen sequenced in a study of blood T cell repertoires in COVID-19. The data were produced by immunoSEQ multiplex PCR, yet TCRdb's version contains in-frame clones alone and is incomplete. In the table there are some 160,000 clones, about four fifths of which are singletons. Sequencing was done on a sample of peripheral blood. Receptors originate from a man in his 70s with active or convalescent COVID-19.

In its sample, this clone was seen a few times. The V and J genes are TRBV7-3 and TRBJ1-1; D is perhaps TRBD1 (5 bases). Trimming cost V 0 bases and J 4 bases, with 12 bases left between them. The germline CDR1 and CDR2 sequences are SGHTA and FQGTGA. CDR3 size: 15 residues. The CDR3 protein is CASSLTSGEATEAFF. The CDR3 coding sequence is TGTGCCAGCAGCTTAACGTCGGGGGAGGCCACTGAAGCTTTCTTT.

In this sample, this clone turned up a few times. Mismatch with germline at one junction end may stem from a read error. The chain uses TRBV2 and TRBJ2-7; no definite D call. The CDR3 contains 11 residues. CDR1 and CDR2 from the germline V gene are SNHLY and FYNNEI. The CDR3 is CASSSAYEQYF. In DNA form, the CDR3 reads TGTGCCAGCAGTTCCGCCTATGAGCAGTACTTC.

The chain has TRBV18 and TRBJ1-3; D unresolved. The ends were cut back, 6 bases at V and 1 base at J, with 16 bases in the middle. This CDR3 is built from 16 residues. Germline CDR1 reads KGHSH; CDR2 reads LQKENI. The CDR3 region is CASSPTETGSGNTIYF. In nucleotides, the CDR3 is TGTGCCAGCTCCCCGACCGAAACGGGTTCTGGAAACACCATATATTTT.

The rearrangement joins TRBV6-2 or TRBV6-3 to TRBJ1-4; 7 bases map to TRBD1. This CDR3 spans 15 amino acids. V shed 5 bases and J 4 bases; nucleotides not matched to a gene: 7. Germline CDR1 and CDR2: MNHEY and SVGEGT. This CDR3 reads CASSPPGQNNEKLFF. DNA of the CDR3: TGTGCCAGCAGTCCACCGGGACAGAATAATGAAAAACTGTTTTTT.

The J gene is TRBJ2-7, the V gene TRBV30, with TRBD1 identical over 8 bases. This CDR3 has 13 amino acids. Germline lookup yields CDR1 GTSNPN and CDR2 SVGIG (reference sequence). V was clipped by 4 bases and J by 3 bases; unmatched bases: 5. For the CDR3, the DNA is TGTGCCTGGACCCCAGGGGGCGTCTACGAGCAGTACTTC. It is translated as CAWTPGGVYEQYF.

The sample holds a few counts of this clone. The J gene is TRBJ2-2, the V gene TRBV3-1 (or the pseudogene TRBV3-2); 11 nucleotides line up with TRBD2. This CDR3 spans 16 amino acids. Unmatched junction bases numbered 5, after V lost 4 bases and J lost 4 bases. CDR1 LGHDT and CDR2 YNNKEL come from the germline V gene (reference sequence). The CDR3 loop reads CASSRVAGGTTGELFF. For the CDR3, the DNA is TGTGCCAGCAGCCGAGTAGCGGGAGGGACCACCGGGGAGCTGTTTTTT.

The CDR3 sequence is CASSPPHSGTGELFF. As DNA, the CDR3 is TGTGCCAGCTCACCCCCCCATTCGGGCACCGGGGAGCTGTTTTTT. The chain links TRBV18 to TRBJ2-2; D not certain. Germline loops: CDR1 KGHSH, CDR2 LQKENI. Trimming took off 3 bases at V and 4 bases at J, with 12 bases between the two ends. This CDR3 spans 15 amino acids.

The V gene is TRBV7-3, the J gene TRBJ2-5; the D gene is possibly TRBD1 (7 bases). V lost 2 bases and J lost 1, with 8 bases in between. Germline V lookup: CDR1 SGHTA, CDR2 FQGTGA. The CDR3 sequence is 14 residues long. CDR3 coding DNA: TGTGCCAGCAGCTTACAGGGGGGCCAAGAGACCCAGTACTTC. Its translation is CASSLQGGQETQYF.

In its sample, this clone was seen a few times. The chain carries TRBV19 and TRBJ1-5; D gene uncertain. V was clipped by 5 bases and J by 9 bases, with 17 bases between them. CDR1 is LNHDA and CDR2 is SQIVND in the germline V gene (reference sequence). The CDR3 runs 14 residues. The CDR3 coding sequence is TGTGCCAGTAGTGAGGGTGGTGGATTGTGGCCCCAGCATTTT. Protein product: CASSEGGGLWPQHF.

The V gene is TRBV7-9, the J gene TRBJ1-6; D is unclear. The length of the CDR3 is 13 residues. Trimming stripped 4 bases from V and 3 bases from J, with 4 bases between. Per germline, CDR1 SEHNR and CDR2 FQNEAQ (reference sequence). For the CDR3, the DNA is TGTGCCAGCAGCTCAGACTATAATTCACCCCTCCACTTT. It encodes CASSSDYNSPLHF. The whole variable domain, remainder taken from reference TRBV7-9 and TRBJ1-6, is DTGVSQNPRHKITKRGQNVTFRCDPISEHNRLYWYRQTLGQGPEFLTYFQNEAQLEKSRLLSDRFSAERPKGSFSTLEIQRTEQGDSAMYLCASSSDYNSPLHFGNGTRLTVT.

The DNA of the CDR3 is TGTGCCAGCAGCCCCGGGCCGGCGGGGGTTAATGAAAAACTGTTTTTT. As protein: CASSPGPAGVNEKLFF. The rearrangement links TRBV7-8 to TRBJ1-4; maybe TRBD1 (5 bases). The CDR3 contains 16 residues. The V end was cut by 5 bases, the J end by 4 bases, with 17 bases between. The germline CDR1 and CDR2 sequences are SGHVS and FQNEAQ.

This clone has only a few counts. The junction departs from the called germline gene at one end, perhaps through a read error. This sequence joins TRBV5-4 and TRBJ1-1; D ambiguous. The length of the CDR3 is 14 residues. CDR1 is SGHNT, CDR2 YYREEE, per germline (reference sequence). The CDR3 bases are TGTGCCAGCAGTTTGGGTGAGGTGAACACTGAAGCTTTCTTT. It specifies CASSLGEVNTEAFF.

The chain links TRBV21-1 to TRBJ2-7; the D call TRBD2 from the table was never checked on the DNA. TRBV21-1 is classified as a pseudogene. The CDR3 extends over 16 amino acids. For the CDR3, the DNA is TGTGCCAGCAGCAAAGGTAGGGGGACTAGCGAGAACGAGCAGTACTTC. This codes for CASSKGRGTSENEQYF.

On this clone itself: The same CDR3 also results from other DNA sequences found in this sample. This chain joins TRBV29-1 and TRBJ2-3; 9 nucleotides match TRBD2. Germline V gives CDR1 SQVTM, CDR2 ANQGSEA. V lost 7 bases, J lost 2 bases, and 7 bases stayed unmatched. There are 14 residues in the CDR3. This CDR3 is CSAVSGGPTDTQYF. In DNA form, the CDR3 reads TGCAGCGCGGTCAGCGGGGGGCCCACAGATACGCAGTATTTT.

This chain uses TRBV9 with TRBJ2-2, with 13 nucleotides matching TRBD2. Losses at the gene ends were 3 bases for V and 2 bases for J; bases not matched to a gene: 10. This CDR3 region has 19 residues. Germline V lookup: CDR1 SGDLS, CDR2 YYNGEE. This CDR3 is CASSAPRTSGGYNTGELFF. CDR3 nucleotide sequence: TGTGCCAGCAGCGCGCCCCGGACTAGCGGGGGCTATAACACCGGGGAGCTGTTTTTT.

This clone occurred a few times. V and J are TRBV2 and TRBJ2-6; 12 bases align to TRBD1. The junction had 1 base not matched to a gene; V was cut back by 6 bases and J by 1 base. Germline CDR1 reads SNHLY; CDR2 reads FYNNEI. The CDR3 spans 16 residues. The DNA of the CDR3 is TGTGCCAGCAGGGGACAGGGGGCGTCTGGGGCCAACGTCCTGACTTTC. It encodes CASRGQGASGANVLTF.

The chain carries TRBV12-3 or TRBV12-4 and TRBJ2-5; tentatively, D is TRBD2 (6 bases). CDR3 length equals 13 residues. V was clipped by 2 bases and J by 11 bases, with 15 bases between them. CDR3 nucleotides: TGTGCCAGCAGTTTACAAGGGCTAGCGTCTCAGTACTTC. Protein sequence: CASSLQGLASQYF.

This sequence joins TRBV4-1 and TRBJ2-1; 9 nucleotides line up with TRBD1. Germline trimming cut 4 bases from V and 7 bases from J; bases unmatched to any gene: 11. Per germline, CDR1 MGHRA and CDR2 YSYEKL. The CDR3 loop spans 16 amino acids. The CDR3 is CASSLQPGQGQNEQFF. CDR3 sequence (DNA): TGCGCCAGCAGCCTTCAACCGGGACAGGGCCAAAATGAGCAGTTCTTC.

This clone has just one count. The genes are TRBV27 and TRBJ1-4, with TRBD1 matching over 8 bases. This CDR3 region has 17 residues. Germline V CDR1 and CDR2: MNHEY, SMNVEV (reference sequence). Trimming cost V 5 bases and J 6 bases; bases outside gene matches: 14. CDR3 bases: TGTGCCAGCAGTCGCTCCCGTGGGACAGGCGGTCATGAAAAACTGTTTTTT. This gives the protein CASSRSRGTGGHEKLFF.